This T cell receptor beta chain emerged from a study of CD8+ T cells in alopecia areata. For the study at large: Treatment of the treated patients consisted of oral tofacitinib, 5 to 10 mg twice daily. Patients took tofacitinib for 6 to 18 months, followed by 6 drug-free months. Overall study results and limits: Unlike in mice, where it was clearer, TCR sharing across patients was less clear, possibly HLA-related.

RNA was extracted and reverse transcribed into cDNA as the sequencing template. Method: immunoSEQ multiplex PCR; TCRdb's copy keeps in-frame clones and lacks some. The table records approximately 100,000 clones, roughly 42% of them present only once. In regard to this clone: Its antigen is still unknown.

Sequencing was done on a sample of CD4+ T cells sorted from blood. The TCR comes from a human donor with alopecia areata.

CDR3 sequence reads: CASSDRSGNQETQYF. Written as DNA, the CDR3 is TGTGCCAGCAGTGATAGGAGCGGGAACCAAGAGACCCAGTACTTC. The chain carries TRBV2 and TRBJ2-5; 7 bases line up with TRBD2. This CDR3 contains 15 residues. Unmatched junction bases numbered 4, after V lost 3 bases and J lost 0 bases. The germline V gene encodes CDR1 SNHLY and CDR2 FYNNEI.